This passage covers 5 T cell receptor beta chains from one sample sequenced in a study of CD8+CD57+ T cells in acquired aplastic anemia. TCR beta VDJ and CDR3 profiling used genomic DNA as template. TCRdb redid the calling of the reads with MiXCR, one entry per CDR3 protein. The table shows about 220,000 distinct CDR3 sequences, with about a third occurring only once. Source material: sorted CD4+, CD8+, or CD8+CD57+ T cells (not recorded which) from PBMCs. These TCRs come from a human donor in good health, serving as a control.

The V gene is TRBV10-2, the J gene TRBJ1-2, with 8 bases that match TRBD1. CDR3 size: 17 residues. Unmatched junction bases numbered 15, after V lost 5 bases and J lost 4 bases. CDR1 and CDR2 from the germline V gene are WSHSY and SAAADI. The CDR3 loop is CASSPGGQGGSLYGYTF. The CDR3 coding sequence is TGCGCCAGCAGTCCGGGAGGACAGGGAGGAAGCCTCTATGGCTACACCTTC.

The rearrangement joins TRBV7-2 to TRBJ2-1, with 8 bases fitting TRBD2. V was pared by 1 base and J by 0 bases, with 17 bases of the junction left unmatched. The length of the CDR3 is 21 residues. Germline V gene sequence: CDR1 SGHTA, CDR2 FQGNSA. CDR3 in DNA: TGTGCCAGCAGCTTAGGGTCAAGGAGGCGGGAGGTACCCGTCTCCTACAATGAGCAGTTCTTC. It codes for CASSLGSRRREVPVSYNEQFF.

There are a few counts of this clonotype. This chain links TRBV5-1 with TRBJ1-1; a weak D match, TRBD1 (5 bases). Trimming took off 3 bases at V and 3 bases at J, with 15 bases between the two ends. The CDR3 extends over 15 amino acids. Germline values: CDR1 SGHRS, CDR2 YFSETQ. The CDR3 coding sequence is TGCGCCAGCAGCTGGCAGGGAGGGGACCACACTGAAGCTTTCTTT. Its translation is CASSWQGGDHTEAFF.

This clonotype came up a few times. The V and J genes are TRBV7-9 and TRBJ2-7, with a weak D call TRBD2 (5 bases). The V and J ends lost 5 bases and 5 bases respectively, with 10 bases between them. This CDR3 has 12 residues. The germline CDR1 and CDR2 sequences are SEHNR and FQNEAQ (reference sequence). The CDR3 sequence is CASSRPGNEQYF. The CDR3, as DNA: TGTGCCAGCAGCCGACCGGGGAACGAGCAGTACTTC.

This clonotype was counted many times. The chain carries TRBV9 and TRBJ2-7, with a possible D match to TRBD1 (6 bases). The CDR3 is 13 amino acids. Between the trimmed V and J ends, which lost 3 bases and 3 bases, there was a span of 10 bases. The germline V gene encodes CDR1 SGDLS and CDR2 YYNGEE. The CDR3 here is CASSGQENYEQYF. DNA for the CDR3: TGTGCCAGCAGCGGACAGGAGAACTACGAGCAGTACTTC.